This TCR beta chain is from a study of vaccination effects on CD4 cells after COVID-19. Study conclusions and caveats: Nearly all vaccine-induced clones in healthy recipients recognized only SARS-CoV-2.

Comment on this clone: Its antigen is currently unknown.

The repertoire was sequenced with immunoSEQ multiplex PCR; TCRdb's copy has only in-frame clones and lacks some. The sample yields more than 35,000 clones, approximately 80% seen once. Peptide-pool stimulation followed by sequencing identified expanded antigen-specific CD4+ clonotypes in the ViraFEST assay. Isolation of CD4+ T cells took place after around 10 days of culture. Participants were given two doses of BNT162b2 or mRNA-1273 vaccine. Half the medium was swapped for IL-2 medium on days 3 and 7. Germline trimming cut 6 bases from V and 5 bases from J; bases unmatched to any gene: 10. The CDR3 totals 15 residues. In germline, CDR1 is KGHDR, CDR2 SFDVKD.

This chain joins TRBV24-1 and TRBJ2-5, with 8 nucleotides matching TRBD2. This clonotype originated in a human donor who received a COVID-19 vaccine. Some clones in this sample may be carry-over from other donors' samples. The input for sequencing was CD4+ T cells from PBMCs cultured with HCoV-NL63 spike peptides, taken after COVID-19 vaccination. The CDR3 nucleotides are TGTGCCACCAGTCCAAACCGGGGGGGCGGTGAGACCCAGTACTTC. It is translated as CATSPNRGGGETQYF.